The T cell receptor beta chain under discussion was sequenced for a study of T cells in Graves' hyperthyroidism and ophthalmopathy. Overall study results and limits: Most expanded thyroid clonotypes above 0.001 also appeared in blood. A model using 13 V-J features told ophthalmopathy apart from stable hyperthyroidism.

The source material, RNA transcripts, was used to amplify TCR beta CDR3 regions. With the HTBI primer set, the TCR CDR3 went through a first round of RT-PCR. Each CDR3 protein gets one entry after TCRdb re-called the multiplex PCR reads with MiXCR. The profile shows about 570,000 distinct CDR3 sequences, roughly 50% of them singletons. With 2 bases removed from V and 4 bases from J, the gap between germline ends came to 14 bases. CDR1 GTSNPN and CDR2 SVGIG come from the germline V gene (reference sequence). This CDR3 contains 14 residues. Not enrolled were patients with uncontrolled infection, other autoimmune disease, pregnancy or lactation. Each diagnosis drew on symptoms, thyroxine, TRAb, thyroid ultrasound and orbital computed tomography findings. This clonotype was recorded a few times. Its target is not known.

The specimen sequenced was peripheral blood or thyroid tissue (not recorded which). The V call is TRBV30, the J call TRBJ1-2; no reliable D call. The TCR originated in an adult woman with Graves' disease, either hyperthyroidism or ophthalmopathy (not recorded which). The CDR3 sequence: CAWSLFAQLYGYTF. DNA of the CDR3: TGTGCCTGGAGTCTTTTTGCCCAACTCTATGGCTACACCTTC.